This TCR beta chain was sequenced during a study of T cell responses to AZD1222 COVID-19 vaccine. CDR3 length: 14 residues. Germline V gives CDR1 MDHEN, CDR2 SYDVKM. Trimming took 2 bases from V and 4 from J, leaving 11 bases between them. Measured with immunoSEQ multiplex PCR; TCRdb has only the in-frame clones, and not every one. The sample contains about 140,000 clones, approximately 90% of which appear only once. V is TRBV28 and J is TRBJ1-2; D remains unclear. The origin of this receptor is an adult who received the AZD1222 COVID-19 vaccine. The sequencing used peripheral blood, collected 28 days after the second AZD1222 dose. The CDR3 is CASSLIGVGYGYTF. The CDR3 region has the DNA TGTGCCAGCAGTTTAATTGGCGTGGGCTATGGCTACACCTTC.